The clone carrying this T cell receptor (beta chain) was recorded once. Its matching antigen is unknown. Processing was applied to graft tissue in order to liberate intraepithelial and lamina propria lymphocytes. The data were produced by immunoSEQ multiplex PCR, yet TCRdb's version contains in-frame clones alone and is incomplete. The sample includes approximately 60,000 clones, 89% seen only once; the top ten take around 1.8%. Trimming removed 0 bases from V and 3 bases from J; junction bases left unmatched: 4. The CDR3 extends over 16 amino acids. Germline V gene sequence: CDR1 MNHNY, CDR2 SVGAGI (reference sequence). These data are taken from a study of graft-versus-host responses after intestinal transplantation. Overall study: Each transplant was multivisceral, liver-intestinal, or isolated intestinal.

General study results and limits: GvH clones were identified in recipient marrow, with some first appearing in ileum or blood. HvG clone declines early post-transplant were associated with peak circulating GvH levels. Allografts from individuals with graft-donor T cell macrochimerism displayed high graft-versus-host to host-versus-graft clonal ratios.

This sequence was found in a human patient who received an intestinal transplant, so some T cells may come from the graft donor. Sequenced material: ileum tissue, taken 350 to 400 days after transplant. The chain joins TRBV6-6 to TRBJ2-2; 7 bases fit TRBD2. CDR3 region: CASSYSRSGDTGELFF. CDR3 coding DNA: TGTGCCAGCAGTTACTCTCGAAGCGGGGACACCGGGGAGCTGTTTTTT.